This TCR beta chain was obtained from a study of CD8 T cells in ankylosing spondylitis (dated by TCRdb to 2016 to 2017). Context from the whole study: To find TCR variants linked to disease, the study profiled T cell receptor beta repertoires in ankylosing spondylitis patients and healthy donors. The full study cohort was made up of about 24 ankylosing spondylitis patients and 108 healthy donors. Peripheral blood was sampled, and synovial fluid was additionally collected from ankylosing spondylitis patients.

The junction shows trimming of 6 bases on V and 3 bases on J, and the gene matches do not reach 5 bases of it. Inclusive of the bounding cysteine and phenylalanine, the CDR3 is 15 residues long. CDR3 DNA only is kept here, 45 bases in frame from base 1. Summary of the overall study and its limitations: A CD8+ phenotype was shown by the disease-linked clones, which were found at relatively low frequencies in peripheral blood. Blood from ankylosing spondylitis patients appeared to be characterized by a TCR beta motif made up of under ten highly homologous amino acid variants. Some of the motif variants had been reported before in the synovial fluid and blood of reactive arthritis patients, a finding that suggests common disease-initiation mechanisms. According to the report, matched synovial fluid samples from ankylosing spondylitis patients were significantly enriched for the disease-linked clones.

TCRdb records Illumina HiSeq 2500 as the sequencer. Quantitative 5'-RACE with molecular barcodes was used to prepare TCR beta libraries. The paper's processing steps were these. To identify disease-linked TCR variants, a new computational method was used, one built on a probabilistic model of VDJ rearrangement. TCRdb ran its own pipeline on the public reads, namely fastp trimming at Q25 and MiXCR clone calling, and kept in-frame beta chains. CDR3 protein duplicates are merged, each entry listing the most common genes and DNA. The V and J calls and clone size come from TCRdb's table, not from the authors' own analysis. Across this sample there are 200,000 to 250,000 distinct CDR3 sequences, with under 30% seen only once. The ten largest clonotypes hold less than 8.5% of the sample. This clonotype has ten or more counts. Its antigen is currently not known. Per-base quality was not reported, and no clone a single base away is much larger than it.

This receptor chain uses TRBV12-3 or TRBV12-4 and TRBJ2-1; TRBD1 lines up with 10 middle nucleotides. The receptor's source is a male donor with ankylosing spondylitis or in good health (not recorded which). The sequenced material came from blood, either unsorted or a sorted T cell fraction (not recorded which). In nucleotide form, the sequence is TGTGCCAGCAGGGGAGACAGGGGGCGCTACAATGAGCAGTTCTTC. Its translation is CASRGDRGRYNEQFF.